These 29 T cell receptor beta chains were sequenced from one sample in a study of Ad26.COV2.S vaccination and SARS-CoV-2 variants. Clones were read by immunoSEQ multiplex PCR, and TCRdb kept only the in-frame ones, dropping some. The table shows roughly 300,000 clones, with about 89% occurring only once. Treatment described: around 19 received Ad26.COV2.S at low or high dose, single or two shots; about five received placebo; per-sample allocation not given. Collection of the samples took place on day 63 after the first injection of vaccine or placebo. Source: peripheral blood, taken in a trial of Ad26.COV2.S vaccine versus placebo. Receptors were obtained from a person aged 18-65 years who received the Ad26.COV2.S COVID-19 vaccine or a placebo.

J is TRBJ2-3 and V is TRBV2; 14 bases agree with TRBD2. J gave up 14 bases and V 5 bases, and 12 bases lay outside the gene matches. The CDR3 is 15 amino acids. Germline values: CDR1 SNHLY, CDR2 FYNNEI. The CDR3 nucleotides read TGTGCCAGCAGTTCAGCAGGGACTAGCGGGGGTGGTCCGTATTTT. This encodes CASSSAGTSGGGPYF.

The chain joins TRBV19 to TRBJ1-4; D unresolved. CDR1 is LNHDA, CDR2 SQIVND, per germline (reference sequence). This CDR3 has 16 residues. V dropped 5 bases and J dropped 8 bases, with 21 bases sitting between them. The CDR3 sequence is CASSPLPVSRVEKLFF. CDR3 in DNA: TGTGCCAGTAGTCCCCTCCCGGTGAGTCGGGTCGAAAAACTGTTTTTT.

This chain joins TRBV24-1 and TRBJ2-4, with 8 bases aligning to TRBD1. Germline CDR1 is KGHDR and CDR2 is SFDVKD. Trimming at V came to 8 bases and at J to 5 bases, leaving 1 base not matched to a gene. The CDR3 totals 12 residues. The chain's CDR3 is CATTDRENIQYF. The CDR3 DNA reads as TGTGCCACCACGGACAGGGAAAACATTCAGTACTTC.

V usage is TRBV30 and J usage is TRBJ1-4, with D possibly TRBD1 on 5 matching bases. Trimming took 1 base from V and 4 from J, leaving 7 bases between them. The V gene's germline CDR1 is GTSNPN and CDR2 SVGIG (reference sequence). The CDR3 runs 13 residues. The DNA for the CDR3 is TGTGCCTGGAGTGGGGGGAATAATGAAAAACTGTTTTTT. Translated, it gives CAWSGGNNEKLFF. The variable domain in full, completed from reference TRBV30 and TRBJ1-4, reads SQTIHQWPATLVQPVGSPLSLECTVEGTSNPNLYWYRQAAGRGLQLLFYSVGIGQISSEVPQNLSASRPQDRQFILSSKKLLLSDSGFYLCAWSGGNNEKLFFGSGTQLSVL.

This clone showed up just once. The chain is built from TRBV6-5 and TRBJ2-7, with TRBD2 matching 12 bases. The J segment lost 6 bases and the V segment lost 4 bases, leaving 10 bases of the junction unmatched. Germline CDR1 reads MNHEY; CDR2 reads SVGAGI. The CDR3 has 16 amino acids. The CDR3 DNA reads as TGTGCCAGCAGTTCGGCCTCTAGCGGGAGGGCCCGCGAGCAGTACTTC. This encodes CASSSASSGRAREQYF.

The rearrangement joins TRBV28 to TRBJ2-2; D uncertain. The germline gives CDR1 MDHEN, CDR2 SYDVKM. This CDR3 has 14 residues. Trimming took off 6 bases at V and 2 bases at J, with 10 bases between the two ends. This CDR3 reads CASRVQANTGELFF. The CDR3, as DNA: TGTGCCAGCAGGGTCCAAGCCAACACCGGGGAGCTGTTTTTT.

The V and J genes are TRBV10-3 and TRBJ2-1; D is possibly TRBD1 (6 bases). Trimming shortened V by 0 bases and J by 6 bases, and 12 bases separated the two germline ends. Germline loops: CDR1 ENHRY, CDR2 SYGVKD. This CDR3 is 15 amino acids long. In DNA form, the CDR3 reads TGTGCCATCAGTGAGTCGGGTAAACAGGGCAATGAGCAGTTCTTC. It encodes CAISESGKQGNEQFF.

This chain uses TRBV9 with TRBJ1-3; no clear D gene. The CDR3 consists of 12 residues. Trimming left V 2 bases short and J 9 bases short, with 9 bases between. CDR1 and CDR2 from the germline V gene are SGDLS and YYNGEE. CDR3 sequence (DNA): TGTGCCAGCAGCGTTCTGGGCGGCACCATATATTTT. It translates to CASSVLGGTIYF.

This chain uses TRBV7-8 with TRBJ2-7; 7 bases line up with TRBD1. J was trimmed by 4 bases and V by 5 bases; bases with no gene match: 8. Germline CDR1 SGHVS, CDR2 FQNEAQ. CDR3 length: 14 residues. The CDR3 here is CASSPRDRAYEQYF. CDR3 nucleotides: TGTGCCAGCAGCCCCCGAGACAGGGCTTACGAGCAGTACTTC.

This chain joins TRBV28 and TRBJ2-1; the match to TRBD2 covers 9 bases. CDR1 and CDR2 (germline): MDHEN, SYDVKM. CDR3 length: 14 amino acids. V gave up 6 bases and J gave up 9 bases; unmatched junction bases: 9. CDR3 in DNA: TGTGCCAGCAGCCCCCGGACTAGCGCGGCTGAGCAGTTCTTC. This gives the protein CASSPRTSAAEQFF.

The gene calls are TRBV27 and TRBJ2-7; the D gene is possibly TRBD2 (5 bases). CDR1 is MNHEY, CDR2 SMNVEV, per germline (reference sequence). The CDR3 loop spans 14 amino acids. V lost 4 bases to trimming and J lost 3 bases, with 13 bases between them. The CDR3 spells CASSSGNYYYEQYF. DNA of the CDR3: TGTGCCAGCAGTTCGGGGAACTACTACTACGAGCAGTACTTC.

The chain recombines TRBV5-5 with TRBJ1-2; weak D call: TRBD1 (6 bases). The CDR3 consists of 16 residues. Per the germline V gene, CDR1 is SGHKS and CDR2 is YYEKEE (reference sequence). The V and J ends lost 1 base and 0 bases respectively, with 13 bases between them. The CDR3 DNA reads TGTGCCAGCAGCTTGACCCGGACAGCTGCTAACTATGGCTACACCTTC. Translating gives CASSLTRTAANYGYTF.

This chain links TRBV6-5 with TRBJ2-4, with a tentative D call TRBD2 (5 bases). Between the trimmed V and J ends, which lost 0 bases and 10 bases, there was a span of 19 bases. The germline gives CDR1 MNHEY, CDR2 SVGAGI. CDR3 size: 16 residues. The CDR3 spells CASSYSRGRVYEIQYF. DNA of the CDR3: TGTGCCAGCAGTTACTCGAGAGGGCGGGTCTATGAGATTCAGTACTTC.

The J gene is TRBJ1-1, the V gene TRBV19; tentatively, D is TRBD1 (5 bases). The CDR3 extends over 14 amino acids. From germline, CDR1 is LNHDA and CDR2 SQIVND (reference sequence). V was pared by 5 bases and J by 4 bases, with 14 bases between. The CDR3 sequence is CASSGSGGSTEAFF. Here the CDR3 DNA reads TGTGCCAGTAGTGGATCTGGGGGATCCACTGAAGCTTTCTTT.

The genes are TRBV24-1 and TRBJ2-2, with D hard to call. V lost 5 bases to trimming and J lost 4 bases, with 10 bases between them. The CDR3 length is 14 residues. Germline lookup yields CDR1 KGHDR and CDR2 SFDVKD. In DNA, the CDR3 is TGTGCCACCAGTGTCCGACTCGGCACCGGGGAGCTGTTTTTT. It encodes CATSVRLGTGELFF.

The chain is built from TRBV29-1 and TRBJ2-3; 10 bases agree with TRBD2. The ends lost 1 base at V and 6 bases at J; junction bases unmatched: 7. The CDR3 sequence is 15 residues long. Looked up from germline, CDR1 is SQVTM and CDR2 is ANQGSEA. CDR3 coding DNA: TGCAGCGTTGAAGTAGGCGGAGCGGGGGGGGATACGCAGTATTTT. Protein: CSVEVGGAGGDTQYF.

This chain connects TRBV5-6 to TRBJ1-1, with no clear D. This CDR3 is 14 amino acids long. Per the germline V gene, CDR1 is SGHDT and CDR2 is YYEEEE. V gave up 0 bases and J gave up 4 bases, with 10 bases separating them. CDR3 coding DNA: TGTGCCAGCAGCTTGGCCGGGGTTCGCACTGAAGCTTTCTTT. Amino acid sequence: CASSLAGVRTEAFF.

The table lists this clone with a count of one. The chain links TRBV12-3 or TRBV12-4 to TRBJ2-1, with 9 bases aligning to TRBD1. The CDR3 loop spans 13 amino acids. For the CDR3, the DNA is TGTGCAACCGGGACAGGGCCCTACAATGAGCAGTTCTTC. It translates to CATGTGPYNEQFF.

This rearrangement joins TRBV4-2 to TRBJ2-5; 9 bases are a match to TRBD2. The CDR3 consists of 15 residues. Germline V gene lookup returns CDR1 LGHNA and CDR2 YNFKEQ. After removal of 3 bases from V and 3 bases from J, the junction contained 5 bases not matched to a gene. For the CDR3, the DNA is TGTGCCAGCAGCCAGGTTGGCGGGGGGGAAGAGACCCAGTACTTC. It codes for CASSQVGGGEETQYF.

The chain is built from TRBV9 and TRBJ1-2; perhaps TRBD1 as D (5 bases). V gave up 0 bases and J gave up 8 bases, with 17 bases separating them. Germline assignment: CDR1 SGDLS and CDR2 YYNGEE. The CDR3 has 15 amino acids. This chain's CDR3 is CASSVDPDTTGGYTF. The CDR3 region has the DNA TGTGCCAGCAGCGTAGATCCGGACACTACGGGCGGCTACACCTTC.

The rearrangement links TRBV11-2 to TRBJ2-6, with D unresolved. V was pared by 5 bases and J by 4 bases, with 9 bases between. CDR1 and CDR2 from the germline V gene are SGHAT and FQNNGV. The CDR3 covers 14 residues. Here the CDR3 DNA reads TGTGCCAGCAGCCCCCCGGCCGGGGCCAACGTCCTGACTTTC. Protein sequence: CASSPPAGANVLTF.

The chain couples TRBV7-9 to TRBJ1-1, with no clear D. Trimming took off 4 bases at V and 5 bases at J, with 8 bases between the two ends. The CDR3 runs 12 residues. Per germline, CDR1 SEHNR and CDR2 FQNEAQ (reference sequence). CDR3 protein: CASSSDITEAFF. The CDR3 DNA follows: TGTGCCAGCAGCTCGGATATTACTGAAGCTTTCTTT. The variable domain in full, completed from reference TRBV7-9 and TRBJ1-1, reads DTGVSQNPRHKITKRGQNVTFRCDPISEHNRLYWYRQTLGQGPEFLTYFQNEAQLEKSRLLSDRFSAERPKGSFSTLEIQRTEQGDSAMYLCASSSDITEAFFGQGTRLTVV.

The V and J genes are TRBV11-2 and TRBJ2-7; a weak D match, TRBD2 (5 bases). This CDR3 has 15 residues. Per germline, CDR1 SGHAT and CDR2 FQNNGV. Trimming cost V 3 bases and J 0 bases, with 12 bases left between them. The DNA for the CDR3 is TGTGCCAGCAGCTTGGCCGCGGGTGACTCCTACGAGCAGTACTTC. This gives the protein CASSLAAGDSYEQYF.

In this sample, this clone turned up once. The chain uses TRBV2 and TRBJ2-3, with D possibly being TRBD2 (5 bases). The CDR3 runs 14 residues. The V gene's germline CDR1 is SNHLY and CDR2 FYNNEI. Deletions cut 3 bases from V and 10 bases from J, with 17 bases between. In DNA, the CDR3 is TGTGCCAGCAGTGAGGAGGCACCGGGCCGTGCGCAGTATTTT. Its translation is CASSEEAPGRAQYF.

The gene calls are TRBV20-1 and TRBJ1-2; D not certain. Germline V gene data show CDR1 as DFQATT and CDR2 as SNEGSKA (reference sequence). V lost 6 bases, J lost 8 bases, and 13 bases lay in between. This CDR3 comprises 11 residues. This CDR3 is CSAKRVGGYTF. CDR3 DNA: TGCAGTGCAAAGAGAGTTGGCGGCTACACCTTC.

CDR3 loop: CASIPRPGGGNQPQHF. The CDR3 DNA sequence: TGTGCCAGCATCCCCAGGCCAGGGGGTGGCAATCAGCCCCAGCATTTT. This chain connects TRBV28 to TRBJ1-5; 7 nucleotides agree with TRBD1. CDR1 and CDR2 (germline): MDHEN, SYDVKM. V lost 7 bases and J lost 2; bases outside the gene matches: 11. CDR3 length: 16 amino acids.

The rearrangement joins TRBV6-2 or TRBV6-3 to TRBJ2-1; D possibly corresponds to TRBD2 (5 bases). V was clipped by 5 bases and J by 5 bases, with 13 bases between them. The CDR3 length is 14 residues. The germline V gene encodes CDR1 MNHEY and CDR2 SVGEGT. CDR3 nucleotides: TGTGCCAGCAGTGAGGGCCTAATAAACAATGAGCAGTTCTTC. It is translated as CASSEGLINNEQFF.

V and J are TRBV5-1 and TRBJ1-1; TRBD1 is a possible D gene (5 bases). Per germline, CDR1 SGHRS and CDR2 YFSETQ. V shed 4 bases and J shed 0 bases, with 19 bases lying between them. CDR3 length: 17 residues. The DNA for the CDR3 is TGCGCCAGCAGCCCGCAGGGTCCCTCCTTCATGAACACTGAAGCTTTCTTT. Protein sequence: CASSPQGPSFMNTEAFF.

This clone occurred once. The chain joins TRBV2 to TRBJ2-7; D might be TRBD1 (6 bases). Germline values: CDR1 SNHLY, CDR2 FYNNEI. This CDR3 contains 14 residues. V was shortened by 3 bases and J by 2 bases, with 11 bases between the two germline ends. The CDR3 region has the DNA TGTGCCAGCAGTGACTTGACAGGAACCTACGAGCAGTACTTC. Translating gives CASSDLTGTYEQYF.